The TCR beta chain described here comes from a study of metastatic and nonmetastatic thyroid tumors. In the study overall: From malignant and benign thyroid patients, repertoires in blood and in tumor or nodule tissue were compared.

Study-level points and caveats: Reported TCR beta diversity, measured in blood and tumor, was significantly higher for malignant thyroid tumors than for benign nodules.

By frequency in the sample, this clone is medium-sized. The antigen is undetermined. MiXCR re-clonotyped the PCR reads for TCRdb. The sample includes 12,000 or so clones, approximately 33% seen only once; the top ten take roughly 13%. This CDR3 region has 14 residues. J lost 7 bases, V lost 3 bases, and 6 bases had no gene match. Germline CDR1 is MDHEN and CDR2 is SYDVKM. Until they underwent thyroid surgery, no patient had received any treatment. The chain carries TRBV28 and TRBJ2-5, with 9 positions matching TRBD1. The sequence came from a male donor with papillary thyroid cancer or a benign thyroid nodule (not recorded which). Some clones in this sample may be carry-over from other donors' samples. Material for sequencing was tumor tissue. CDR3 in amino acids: CASSFRDRVGTQYF. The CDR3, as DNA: TGTGCCAGCAGTTTCCGGGACAGGGTGGGGACCCAGTACTTC.